The clone carrying this T cell receptor beta chain was picked up one time. Its antigen is unknown. This table comes from immunoSEQ multiplex PCR, and its TCRdb copy is limited to in-frame clones, with some not included. The sample carries 120,000 or so clones, around 89% recorded once. This entry comes from a study of T cell responses to AZD1222 COVID-19 vaccine. About the research overall: Second doses that came at about 4 or about 12 weeks were put together. Study results and limitations: The span of vaccine-associated CD4 TCRs extended across spike, with dominance at 160-218 and 743-854. Sampled repertoires all dated from after the peak T cell response. White British people made up most donors, females outnumbered males, and clonal diversity was possibly underestimated.

Germline CDR1 is GTSNPN and CDR2 is SVGIG (reference sequence). V lost 1 base, J lost 6 bases, and 11 bases stayed unmatched. The CDR3 extends over 15 amino acids. The TCR was taken from an adult in good health. The chain recombines TRBV30 with TRBJ1-1; 7 nucleotides line up with TRBD1. The specimen comprised peripheral blood, sampled on day 0 of AZD1222 vaccination. The CDR3 loop is CAWSDADTRGAEAFF. CDR3 bases: TGTGCCTGGAGTGATGCGGACACCAGGGGGGCTGAAGCTTTCTTT.